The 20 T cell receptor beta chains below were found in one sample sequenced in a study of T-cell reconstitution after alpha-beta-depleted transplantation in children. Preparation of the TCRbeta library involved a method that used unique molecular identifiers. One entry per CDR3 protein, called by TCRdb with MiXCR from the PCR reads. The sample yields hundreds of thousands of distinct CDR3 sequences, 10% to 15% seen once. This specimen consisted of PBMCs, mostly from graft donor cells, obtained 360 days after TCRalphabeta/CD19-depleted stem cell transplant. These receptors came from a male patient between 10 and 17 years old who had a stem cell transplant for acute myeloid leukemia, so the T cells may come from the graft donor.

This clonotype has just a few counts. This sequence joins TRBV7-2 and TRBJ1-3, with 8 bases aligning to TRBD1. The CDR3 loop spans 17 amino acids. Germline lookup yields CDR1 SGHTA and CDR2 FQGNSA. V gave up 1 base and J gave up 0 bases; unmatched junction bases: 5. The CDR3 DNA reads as TGTGCCAGCAGCTTAGGGACAGGGAAACACTCTGGAAACACCATATATTTT. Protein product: CASSLGTGKHSGNTIYF.

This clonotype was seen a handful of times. The CDR3 nucleotides read TGTGCCAGCAGCCGGGGACTAGCGGGAGTCGGAGGACGGGAGCTGTTTTTT. Translated: CASSRGLAGVGGRELFF. This chain joins TRBV9 and TRBJ2-2; TRBD2 matches at 14 bases. The length of the CDR3 is 17 residues. With 4 bases clipped from V and 9 bases from J, the junction kept 11 bases outside the gene matches. Germline CDR1 and CDR2: SGDLS and YYNGEE. Supplemented by reference TRBV9 and TRBJ2-2, the full variable domain reads DSGVTQTPKHLITATGQRVTLRCSPRSGDLSVYWYQQSLDQGLQFLIQYYNGEERAKGNILERFSAQQFPDLHSELNLSSLELGDSALYFCASSRGLAGVGGRELFFGEGSRLTVL.

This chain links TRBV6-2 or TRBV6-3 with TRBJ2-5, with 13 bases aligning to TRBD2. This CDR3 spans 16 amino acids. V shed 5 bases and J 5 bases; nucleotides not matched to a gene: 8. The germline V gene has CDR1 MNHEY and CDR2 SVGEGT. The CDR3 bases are TGTGCCAGCAGTACCGGACTAGCGGGAGTGAGGGAGACCCAGTACTTC. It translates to CASSTGLAGVRETQYF.

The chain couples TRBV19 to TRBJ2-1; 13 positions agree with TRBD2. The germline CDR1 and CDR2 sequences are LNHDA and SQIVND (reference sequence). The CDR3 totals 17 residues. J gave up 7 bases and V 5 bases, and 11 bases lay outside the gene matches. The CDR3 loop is CASSSGLAGVYGNEQFF. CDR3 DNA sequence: TGTGCCAGTAGTTCCGGACTAGCGGGAGTATATGGGAATGAGCAGTTCTTC.

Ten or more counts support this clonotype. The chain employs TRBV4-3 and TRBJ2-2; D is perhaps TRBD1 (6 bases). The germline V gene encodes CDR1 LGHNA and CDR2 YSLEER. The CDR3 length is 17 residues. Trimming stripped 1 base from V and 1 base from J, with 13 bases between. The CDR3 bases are TGCGCCAGCAGCCAAGGGGTCGCAGGGGAGAACACCGGGGAGCTGTTTTTT. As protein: CASSQGVAGENTGELFF.

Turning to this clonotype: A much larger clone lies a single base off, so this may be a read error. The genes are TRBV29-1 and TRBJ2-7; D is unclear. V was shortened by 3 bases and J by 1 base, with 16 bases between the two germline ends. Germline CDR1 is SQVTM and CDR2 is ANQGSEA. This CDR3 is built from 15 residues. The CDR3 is CSVDLGYDGSYEQYF. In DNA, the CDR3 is TGCAGCGTTGATCTGGGATACGACGGTTCCTACGAGCAGTACTTC.

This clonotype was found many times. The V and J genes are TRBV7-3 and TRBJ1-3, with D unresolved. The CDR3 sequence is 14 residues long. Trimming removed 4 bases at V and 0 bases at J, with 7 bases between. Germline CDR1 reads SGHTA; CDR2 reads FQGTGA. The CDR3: CASSSGSSGNTIYF. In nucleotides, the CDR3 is TGTGCCAGCAGCTCGGGGTCCTCTGGAAACACCATATATTTT.

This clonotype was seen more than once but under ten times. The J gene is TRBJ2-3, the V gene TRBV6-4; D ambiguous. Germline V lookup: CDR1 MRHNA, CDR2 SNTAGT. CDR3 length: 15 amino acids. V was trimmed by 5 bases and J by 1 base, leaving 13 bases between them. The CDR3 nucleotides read TGTGCCAGCAGTCTTTCGTTTTCCGGCACAGATACGCAGTATTTT. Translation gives CASSLSFSGTDTQYF.

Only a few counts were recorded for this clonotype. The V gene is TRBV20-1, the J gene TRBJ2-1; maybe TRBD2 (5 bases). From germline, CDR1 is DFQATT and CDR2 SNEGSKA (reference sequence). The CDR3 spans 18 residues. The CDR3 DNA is TGCAGCCCCCCTCCCCGGAGGCCTCGCTGGAAATCCTACAATGAGCAGTTCTTC. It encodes CSPPPRRPRWKSYNEQFF.

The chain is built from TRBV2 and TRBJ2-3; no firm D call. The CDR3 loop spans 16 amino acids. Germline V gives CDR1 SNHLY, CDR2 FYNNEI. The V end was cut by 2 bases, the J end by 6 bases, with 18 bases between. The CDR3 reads CASSESAGLSPDTQYF. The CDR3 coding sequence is TGTGCCAGCAGTGAATCCGCCGGGCTCTCGCCGGATACGCAGTATTTT.

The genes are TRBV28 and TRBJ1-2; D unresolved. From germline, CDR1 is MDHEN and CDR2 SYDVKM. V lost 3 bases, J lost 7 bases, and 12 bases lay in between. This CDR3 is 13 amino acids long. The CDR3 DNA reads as TGTGCCAGCAGTTTTTCTTCCTGGGGTGGCTACACCTTC. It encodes CASSFSSWGGYTF.

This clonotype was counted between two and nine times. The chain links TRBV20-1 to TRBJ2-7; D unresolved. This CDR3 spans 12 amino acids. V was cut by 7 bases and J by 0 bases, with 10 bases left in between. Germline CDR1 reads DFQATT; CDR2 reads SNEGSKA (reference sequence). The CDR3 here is CSGTPGSYEQYF. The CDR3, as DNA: TGCAGTGGCACTCCGGGCTCCTACGAGCAGTACTTC.

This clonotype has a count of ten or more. The CDR3 DNA follows: TGCAGCGCCGTGTGGGGGGACGGGATCCTCACAGATACGCAGTATTTT. This gives the protein CSAVWGDGILTDTQYF. V is TRBV29-1 and J is TRBJ2-3, with D tentatively TRBD2 (6 bases). The CDR3 consists of 16 residues. Germline V gives CDR1 SQVTM, CDR2 ANQGSEA. Between the trimmed V and J ends, which lost 7 bases and 2 bases, there was a span of 22 bases.

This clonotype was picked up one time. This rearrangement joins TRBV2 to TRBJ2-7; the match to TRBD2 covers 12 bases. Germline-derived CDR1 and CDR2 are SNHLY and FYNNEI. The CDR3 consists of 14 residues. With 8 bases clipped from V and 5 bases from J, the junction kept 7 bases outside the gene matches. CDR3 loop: CASARLAGDNEQYF. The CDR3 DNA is TGTGCCAGCGCTCGACTAGCGGGAGACAACGAGCAGTACTTC. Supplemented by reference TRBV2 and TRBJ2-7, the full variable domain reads EPEVTQTPSHQVTQMGQEVILRCVPISNHLYFYWYRQILGQKVEFLVSFYNNEISEKSEIFDDQFSVERPDGSNFTLKIRSTKLEDSAMYFCASARLAGDNEQYFGPGTRLTVT.

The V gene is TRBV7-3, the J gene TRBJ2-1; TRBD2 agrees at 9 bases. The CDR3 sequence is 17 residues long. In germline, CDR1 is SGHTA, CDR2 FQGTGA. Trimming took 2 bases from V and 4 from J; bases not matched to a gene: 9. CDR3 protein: CASSLVPLAGLYNEQFF. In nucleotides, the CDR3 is TGTGCCAGCAGCTTAGTCCCACTAGCGGGTTTATACAATGAGCAGTTCTTC. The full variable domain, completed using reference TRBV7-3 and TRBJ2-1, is GAGVSQTPSNKVTEKGKYVELRCDPISGHTALYWYRQSLGQGPEFLIYFQGTGAADDSGLPNDRFFAVRPEGSVSTLKIQRTERGDSAVYLCASSLVPLAGLYNEQFFGPGTRLTVL.

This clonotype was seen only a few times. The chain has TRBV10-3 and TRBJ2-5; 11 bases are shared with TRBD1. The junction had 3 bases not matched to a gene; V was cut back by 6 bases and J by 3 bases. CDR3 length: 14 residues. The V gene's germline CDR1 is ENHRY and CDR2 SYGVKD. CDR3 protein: CAIRRTGGEETQYF. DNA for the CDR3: TGTGCCATCAGGAGGACAGGGGGCGAAGAGACCCAGTACTTC.

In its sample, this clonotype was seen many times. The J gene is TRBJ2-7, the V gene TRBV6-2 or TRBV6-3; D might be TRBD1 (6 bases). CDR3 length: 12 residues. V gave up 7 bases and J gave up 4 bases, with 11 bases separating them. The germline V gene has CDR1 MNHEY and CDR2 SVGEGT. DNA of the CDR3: TGTGCCAGCAAGGGGCAGGGGTACGAGCAGTACTTC. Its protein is CASKGQGYEQYF.

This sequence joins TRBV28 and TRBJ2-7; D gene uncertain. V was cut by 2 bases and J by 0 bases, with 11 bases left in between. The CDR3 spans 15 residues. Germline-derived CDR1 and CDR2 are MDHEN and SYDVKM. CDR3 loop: CASSLPGSLSYEQYF. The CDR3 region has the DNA TGTGCCAGCAGTTTACCCGGGTCCCTCTCCTACGAGCAGTACTTC.

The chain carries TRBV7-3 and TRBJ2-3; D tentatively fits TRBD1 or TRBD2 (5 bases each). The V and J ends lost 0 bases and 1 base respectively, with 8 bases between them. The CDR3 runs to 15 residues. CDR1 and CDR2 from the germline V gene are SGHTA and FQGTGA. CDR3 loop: CASSLTPGRTDTQYF. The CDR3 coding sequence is TGTGCCAGCAGCTTAACTCCGGGACGCACAGATACGCAGTATTTT.

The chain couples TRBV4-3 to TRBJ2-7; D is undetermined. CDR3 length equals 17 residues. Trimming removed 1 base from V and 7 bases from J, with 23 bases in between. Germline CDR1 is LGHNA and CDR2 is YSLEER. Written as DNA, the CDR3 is TGCGCCAGCAGCCAAGCTAATGGCGTTTTCATCTGCTGGGAGCAGTACTTC. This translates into CASSQANGVFICWEQYF.